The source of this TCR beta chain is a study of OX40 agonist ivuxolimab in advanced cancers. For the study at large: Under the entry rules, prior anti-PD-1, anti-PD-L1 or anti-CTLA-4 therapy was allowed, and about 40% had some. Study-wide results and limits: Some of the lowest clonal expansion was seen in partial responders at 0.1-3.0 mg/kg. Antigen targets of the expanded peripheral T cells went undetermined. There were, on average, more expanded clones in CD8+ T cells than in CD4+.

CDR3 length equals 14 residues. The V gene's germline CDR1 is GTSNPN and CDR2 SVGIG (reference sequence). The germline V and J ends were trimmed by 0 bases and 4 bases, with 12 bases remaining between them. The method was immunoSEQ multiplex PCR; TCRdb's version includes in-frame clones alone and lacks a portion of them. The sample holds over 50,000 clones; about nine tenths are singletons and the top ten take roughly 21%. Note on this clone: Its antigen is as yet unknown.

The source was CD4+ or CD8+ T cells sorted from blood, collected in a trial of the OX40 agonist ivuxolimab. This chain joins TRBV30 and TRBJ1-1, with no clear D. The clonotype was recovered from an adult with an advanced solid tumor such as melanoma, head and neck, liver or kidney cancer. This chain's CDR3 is CAWSVLGLGTEAFF. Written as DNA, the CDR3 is TGTGCCTGGAGTGTCTTGGGCTTGGGCACTGAAGCTTTCTTT.